Below are 13 T cell receptor beta chains sequenced from a single sample in a study of OX40 agonist ivuxolimab in advanced cancers. Libraries were prepared by immunoSEQ multiplex PCR; TCRdb keeps only in-frame clonotypes and omits some of them. The sample holds 50,000 to 65,000 clones; around 88% are singletons and the top ten take approximately 0.54%. This sample comprised CD4+ or CD8+ T cells sorted from blood, obtained in a trial of the OX40 agonist ivuxolimab. The receptors stem from an adult with an advanced solid tumor such as melanoma, head and neck, liver or kidney cancer.

This chain joins TRBV6-5 and TRBJ2-7, with 9 bases fitting TRBD1. The CDR3 loop spans 13 amino acids. The J segment lost 6 bases and the V segment lost 8 bases, leaving 8 bases of the junction unmatched. Germline loops: CDR1 MNHEY, CDR2 SVGAGI. The CDR3 nucleotides read TGTGCCAGCCGGCCGGGACAGGGTCGCGAGCAGTACTTC. This sequence encodes CASRPGQGREQYF.

This clone was recorded only once. The chain has TRBV11-2 and TRBJ2-5; D perhaps matches TRBD1 (5 bases). Germline values: CDR1 SGHAT, CDR2 FQNNGV. The V end was cut by 1 base, the J end by 4 bases, with 10 bases between. The CDR3 length is 14 residues. Here the CDR3 DNA reads TGTGCCAGCAGCTTAGGCCGACAGCCAGAGACCCAGTACTTC. It codes for CASSLGRQPETQYF.

The rearrangement uses TRBV28 and TRBJ2-1, with 9 bases aligning to TRBD2. The CDR3 contains 15 residues. V was pared by 2 bases and J by 3 bases, with 2 bases of the junction left unmatched. Per germline, CDR1 MDHEN and CDR2 SYDVKM. This chain's CDR3 is CASSLAGGDYNEQFF. The CDR3 coding sequence is TGTGCCAGCAGTTTAGCGGGAGGGGACTACAATGAGCAGTTCTTC.

The chain joins TRBV30 to TRBJ2-3; 7 bases are shared with TRBD2. This CDR3 contains 13 residues. Germline V CDR1 and CDR2: GTSNPN, SVGIG (reference sequence). As DNA, the CDR3 is TGTGCTTTTCTAGCGGTCCTCTCGGATACGCAGTATTTT. It specifies CAFLAVLSDTQYF.

This clone has only one observation. The rearrangement links TRBV29-1 to TRBJ2-3, with D unclear. V shed 7 bases and J shed 4 bases, with 9 bases lying between them. The CDR3 loop spans 11 amino acids. CDR1 is SQVTM, CDR2 ANQGSEA, per germline. CDR3 in DNA: TGCAGCGAATTCCGGCCAGATACGCAGTATTTT. It translates to CSEFRPDTQYF.

The CDR3 sequence is CASSQSRDAYSGNTIYF. CDR3 DNA: TGCGCCAGCAGCCAGAGCCGGGACGCCTACTCTGGAAACACCATATATTTT. The chain recombines TRBV4-3 with TRBJ1-3; tentative D call: TRBD1 (5 bases). V lost 3 bases, J lost 0 bases, and 15 bases lay in between. The germline CDR1 and CDR2 sequences are LGHNA and YSLEER. This CDR3 has 17 amino acids.

The chain links TRBV2 to TRBJ1-2; no reliable D call. The length of the CDR3 is 15 residues. Germline V gene sequence: CDR1 SNHLY, CDR2 FYNNEI. V gave up 1 base and J gave up 4 bases, with 13 bases separating them. This CDR3 reads CASSEGVRSGYGYTF. The CDR3 coding sequence is TGTGCCAGCAGTGAAGGGGTGAGGAGCGGCTATGGCTACACCTTC. The entire variable domain, with the rest obtained from reference TRBV2 and TRBJ1-2, is as follows: EPEVTQTPSHQVTQMGQEVILRCVPISNHLYFYWYRQILGQKVEFLVSFYNNEISEKSEIFDDQFSVERPDGSNFTLKIRSTKLEDSAMYFCASSEGVRSGYGYTFGSGTRLTVV.

The CDR3 spells CASSLTGTPYGYTF. CDR3 coding DNA: TGTGCCAGCAGTTTAACTGGGACACCATATGGCTACACCTTC. The rearrangement joins TRBV28 to TRBJ1-2, with a possible D match to TRBD1 (6 bases). Germline V gene lookup returns CDR1 MDHEN and CDR2 SYDVKM. The CDR3 length is 14 residues. V was pared by 2 bases and J by 5 bases, with 12 bases between.

CDR3 coding DNA: TGTGCCAGTAGTATCGTCACACAACAAGAGACCCAGTACTTC. Translating it yields CASSIVTQQETQYF. The chain combines TRBV19 with TRBJ2-5; unclear D gene. Trimming took 3 bases from V and 2 from J, leaving 10 bases between them. CDR1 and CDR2 from the germline V gene are LNHDA and SQIVND (reference sequence). The CDR3 length is 14 residues.

The rearrangement links TRBV7-7 to TRBJ2-1; possibly TRBD2 for D (6 bases). The germline gives CDR1 SSHAT, CDR2 FNYEAQ (reference sequence). CDR3 length: 15 residues. Trimming pared 1 base from V and 2 bases from J, leaving 9 bases between. The CDR3 bases are TGTGCCAGCAGCTTAGGCGGGAACCCCTACAATGAGCAGTTCTTC. Amino acid sequence: CASSLGGNPYNEQFF.

The genes are TRBV7-2 and TRBJ2-3; TRBD1 matches 7 bases. The trim removed 6 bases at V and 0 bases at J, leaving 6 bases unmatched. The germline gives CDR1 SGHTA, CDR2 FQGNSA. The CDR3 covers 15 residues. CDR3: CASRRTGQSTDTQYF. The CDR3 nucleotides are TGTGCCAGCAGACGGACAGGACAAAGCACAGATACGCAGTATTTT. The whole variable domain, remainder taken from reference TRBV7-2 and TRBJ2-3, is GAGVSQSPSNKVTEKGKDVELRCDPISGHTALYWYRQSLGQGLEFLIYFQGNSAPDKSGLPSDRFSAERTGGSVSTLTIQRTQQEDSAVYLCASRRTGQSTDTQYFGPGTRLTVL.

The CDR3: CASTKGRGQTNEKLFF. Written as DNA, the CDR3 is TGTGCCAGCACCAAGGGGCGGGGACAGACTAATGAAAAACTGTTTTTT. The chain couples TRBV6-6 to TRBJ1-4; the match to TRBD1 covers 7 bases. CDR3 length equals 16 residues. Germline trimming cut 7 bases from V and 2 bases from J; bases unmatched to any gene: 10. Germline lookup yields CDR1 MNHNY and CDR2 SVGAGI (reference sequence).

A note on this clone: A junction end diverges from the germline sequence, so it may reflect a read error. This rearrangement joins TRBV7-2 to TRBJ1-2; D not certain. The CDR3 totals 15 residues. CDR1 and CDR2 from the germline V gene are SGHTA and FQGNSA. DNA for the CDR3: TGCGCCAGCAGCCAAGAAGTCGGGGAACTCTATGGCTACACCTTC. As protein: CASSQEVGELYGYTF.